The next 8 T cell receptor beta chains were all read from a single sample in a study of CD8+ T cells in alopecia areata. Stated treatment: oral pan-JAK inhibitor, 5-10 mg twice daily. Extracted from the samples, RNA was reverse transcribed into cDNA to serve as the sequencing template. Measured with immunoSEQ multiplex PCR; TCRdb has only the in-frame clones, and not every one. The sample has 170,000 or so clones, about two thirds seen once; the top ten hold over 0.85%. The sample here was CD4+ T cells sorted from blood, taken at week 4, from a patient treated with tofacitinib. All receptors derive from a human donor with alopecia areata.

This clone has only a few counts. The chain uses TRBV5-6 and TRBJ2-1; no definite D call. This CDR3 spans 14 amino acids. Germline CDR1 is SGHDT and CDR2 is YYEEEE. Trimming took off 0 bases at V and 6 bases at J, with 10 bases between the two ends. CDR3 bases: TGTGCCAGCAGCTTGGCGTTGGAACTCAATGAGCAGTTCTTC. It encodes CASSLALELNEQFF.

In its sample, this clone was seen a few times. Within the sample, other DNA sequences also encode this same CDR3. The rearrangement joins TRBV6-5 to TRBJ1-2; D is undetermined. Germline assignment: CDR1 MNHEY and CDR2 SVGAGI. V lost 2 bases and J lost 2, with 6 bases in between. This CDR3 region has 13 residues. In nucleotides, the CDR3 is TGTGCCAGCAGTTACAGGCGAAACTATGGCTACACCTTC. This translates into CASSYRRNYGYTF.

The CDR3 coding sequence is TGTGCCATCCTGAATAGCGGGACACCTAGCTACACCTTC. Translated: CAILNSGTPSYTF. The chain employs TRBV6-1 and TRBJ1-2; a possible D gene is TRBD1 (6 bases). V gave up 10 bases and J gave up 9 bases, with 21 bases separating them. Germline loops: CDR1 MNHNS, CDR2 SASEGT. The CDR3 contains 13 residues.

The chain employs TRBV7-9 and TRBJ2-5, with 9 positions matching TRBD1. V shed 6 bases, J shed 3 bases, and the junction held 5 bases outside the gene matches. This CDR3 has 14 residues. Germline assignment: CDR1 SEHNR and CDR2 FQNEAQ (reference sequence). DNA for the CDR3: TGTGCCAGCAGAGGTTGGACAGGGGAAGAGACCCAGTACTTC. Translating gives CASRGWTGEETQYF. Filled out from reference TRBV7-9 and TRBJ2-5, the complete variable domain reads DTGVSQNPRHKITKRGQNVTFRCDPISEHNRLYWYRQTLGQGPEFLTYFQNEAQLEKSRLLSDRFSAERPKGSFSTLEIQRTEQGDSAMYLCASRGWTGEETQYFGPGTRLLVL.

The chain joins TRBV5-4 to TRBJ2-3; 9 bases align to TRBD2. The germline gives CDR1 SGHNT, CDR2 YYREEE (reference sequence). This CDR3 contains 14 residues. V lost 4 bases and J lost 6; bases outside the gene matches: 6. DNA of the CDR3: TGTGCCAGCAGCCCCGGACTAGCGTTGGATACGCAGTATTTT. Translated: CASSPGLALDTQYF.

The CDR3 DNA is TGTGCCAGCTCACAGGGGGGAGATTCACCCCTCCACTTT. Translation: CASSQGGDSPLHF. The chain is built from TRBV18 and TRBJ1-6, with D perhaps matching TRBD1 (6 bases). The length of the CDR3 is 13 residues. V lost 4 bases and J lost 8, with 9 bases in between. Germline loops: CDR1 KGHSH, CDR2 LQKENI.

This clone was detected only once. The chain recombines TRBV29-1 with TRBJ1-2; TRBD1 aligns across 8 bases. CDR3 length: 14 amino acids. The ends lost 7 bases at V and 8 bases at J; junction bases unmatched: 15. From germline, CDR1 is SQVTM and CDR2 ANQGSEA. The CDR3 spells CSERPTGGGHGYTF. The CDR3 region has the DNA TGCAGCGAGAGACCCACAGGGGGAGGGCACGGCTACACCTTC.

This clone was seen a few times. The chain employs TRBV30 and TRBJ2-5; the D gene is possibly TRBD1 (5 bases). The V end was cut by 5 bases, the J end by 5 bases, with 9 bases between. CDR3 length: 11 residues. Germline CDR1 reads GTSNPN; CDR2 reads SVGIG (reference sequence). CDR3 bases: TGTGCCTGGGGACACGACGAGACCCAGTACTTC. It translates to CAWGHDETQYF.